This T cell receptor beta chain was recorded in a study of shared clonotypes between healthy human individuals. A remark on this clone: The antigen remains undetermined.

CDR1 SGDLS and CDR2 YYNGEE come from the germline V gene. The CDR3 consists of 15 residues. Trimming took off 4 bases at V and 8 bases at J, with 21 bases between the two ends. Per the original methods: ImmunoSEQ output held junction-only sequences without quality scores, so filtering differed. Data came from immunoSEQ multiplex PCR; TCRdb stores just in-frame clones and leaves some out. D and trimming were read from the DNA, whereas the V and J calls and clone size are those reported in that table. The sample lists roughly 2.1 million clones; roughly 91% were seen once. Only CD45RO-negative cells positively selected for CCR7 counted as naive CD8 cells, so terminally differentiated effector memory CD45RA+ cells were excluded. Overall study findings and caveats: Between a few donors, naive CD4 clonotypes were shared at a level of about 5%.

V gene TRBV9 combines with J gene TRBJ1-2; tentative D call: TRBD1 (5 bases). The clonotype comes from a young man in good health. Some clones in this sample may be carry-over from other donors' samples. Sequencing was performed on naive CD8+ T cells from PBMCs. The CDR3 DNA reads as TGTGCCAGCAGCCCGGGGGGGGACGGACCCGGCGGCTACACCTTC. Translated: CASSPGGDGPGGYTF.